The clone carrying this T cell receptor (beta chain) was seen only once. The antigen is not known. Other DNA sequences in this sample translate to the same CDR3. The sample comes from a study of shared clonotypes between healthy human individuals. Study results and limitations: In contrast to clonotypes shared by all four donors, non-shared clonotypes had lower generation probabilities.

Samples underwent the assay at deep level. Libraries were prepared by immunoSEQ multiplex PCR; TCRdb keeps only in-frame clonotypes and omits some of them. The sample contains hundreds of thousands of clones, roughly 97% of which appear only once. The receptor's source is a woman between 25 and 40 years old in good health. Sequencing was carried out using naive CD4+ T cells sorted from blood. As for subset: CD45RA+ positively selected.

The CDR3 here is CASSPDSNQPQHF. The CDR3 coding sequence is TGTGCCAGCAGCCCAGATAGCAATCAGCCCCAGCATTTT. J is TRBJ1-5 and V is TRBV6-1; D is undetermined. The germline V gene has CDR1 MNHNS and CDR2 SASEGT. V lost 6 bases, J lost 0 bases, and 6 bases lay in between. The CDR3 is made up of 13 amino acids.